This is a list of T cell receptor beta chains from one sample in a study of T cells after yellow fever vaccination. MiXCR, run by TCRdb on the 5' RACE reads, gives a single entry per CDR3 protein. The sample yields over 45,000 distinct CDR3 sequences, approximately 6.5% seen once. Sequences were derived from CD8+ T cells sorted from PBMCs, sampled on the day of the first yellow fever vaccination. All receptors derive from a man aged 18-30 years who received the YFV17D yellow fever vaccine. Each CDR3 is given with its conserved first and last residue. A D gene is named only where the DNA matches it firmly. For some rows the clone size is stated as once, few or many, or as a class when expanded; others skip it.

j_call,v_call,clone_size,d_call,cdr3_length,cdr3_aa,cdr3_nt
TRBJ2-1,TRBV20-1,many,NA,10,CSAREDEQFF,TGCAGTGCTAGAGAGGATGAGCAGTTCTTC
TRBJ1-1,TRBV5-1,many,NA,17,CASSLGGLRTGRTEAFF,TGCGCCAGCAGCTTGGGGGGGCTTCGAACGGGGCGGACTGAAGCTTTCTTT
TRBJ2-1,TRBV4-2,few,NA,16,CASSQGFGQGSDEQFF,TGTGCCAGCAGCCAAGGGTTTGGTCAGGGGAGCGATGAGCAGTTCTTC
TRBJ1-1,TRBV4-1,NA,NA,13,CASSPRTAIEAFF,TGCGCCAGCAGCCCGAGGACAGCGATTGAAGCTTTCTTT
TRBJ2-1,TRBV5-1,few,TRBD1,15,CASSSGTGNYNEQFF,TGCGCCAGCAGCTCCGGGACAGGGAATTACAATGAGCAGTTCTTC
TRBJ1-5,TRBV7-2,few,TRBD1,15,CASSLGQRLHQPQHF,TGTGCCAGCAGCTTGGGACAGCGGCTTCATCAGCCCCAGCATTTT
TRBJ2-5,TRBV29-1,many,NA,14,CSVSGLPSRETQYF,TGCAGCGTTAGTGGGTTACCGTCCAGGGAGACCCAGTACTTC
TRBJ2-3,TRBV7-6,NA,NA,15,CASSQNRGPTDTQYF,TGTGCCAGCAGCCAGAACCGTGGGCCCACAGATACGCAGTATTTT
TRBJ2-1,TRBV27,many,TRBD1,18,CASSLSGTGGLWNNEQFF,TGTGCCAGCAGTTTATCCGGGACAGGGGGCCTGTGGAACAATGAGCAGTTCTTC
TRBJ1-1,TRBV5-8,few,TRBD1,14,CASSPRDSGIEAFF,TGTGCCAGCAGCCCGCGGGACAGCGGAATTGAAGCTTTCTTT
TRBJ2-3,TRBV29-1,few,TRBD1,15,CSGQIRTGSTDTQYF,TGCAGCGGCCAAATACGGACAGGGAGCACAGATACGCAGTATTTT
TRBJ2-1,TRBV4-1,NA,TRBD1,16,CASSQGTGGSNNEQFF,TGCGCCAGCAGCCAGGGGACAGGGGGCTCCAACAATGAGCAGTTCTTC
TRBJ2-2,TRBV6-1,many,TRBD1,15,CASSFRDRGRGELFF,TGTGCCAGCAGCTTCCGGGACAGGGGGCGCGGGGAGCTGTTTTTT
TRBJ2-2,TRBV11-2,few,NA,17,CASSPTPGSLLTGELFF,TGTGCCAGCAGCCCTACACCGGGGAGCCTCCTTACCGGGGAGCTGTTTTTT
TRBJ2-7,TRBV4-2,many,NA,14,CASSAGSTSYEQYF,TGTGCCAGCAGTGCAGGGAGCACTTCCTACGAGCAGTACTTC
TRBJ2-1,TRBV7-9,few,TRBD1,14,CASSPTTGFNEQFF,TGTGCCAGCAGCCCGACGACAGGGTTCAATGAGCAGTTCTTC
TRBJ2-1,TRBV7-9,NA,TRBD1,15,CAVRGAGGFSNEQFF,TGTGCCGTCCGCGGTGCAGGGGGCTTCAGCAATGAGCAGTTCTTC
TRBJ1-5,TRBV6-2/TRBV6-3,NA,TRBD1,14,CASTWTGENQPQHF,TGTGCCAGCACCTGGACAGGGGAGAATCAGCCCCAGCATTTT
TRBJ2-7,TRBV12-3/TRBV12-4,many,NA,14,CASSLPSPLYEQYF,TGTGCCAGCAGTTTACCAAGCCCCCTCTACGAGCAGTACTTC
TRBJ2-7,TRBV29-1,many,TRBD1,14,CSVEDRDHTYEQYF,TGCAGCGTTGAGGACAGGGACCACACCTACGAGCAGTACTTC
TRBJ2-1,TRBV3-1,NA,TRBD2,15,CASSMTSGVYNEQFF,TGTGCCAGCAGTATGACTAGCGGGGTTTACAATGAGCAGTTCTTC
TRBJ2-7,TRBV4-1,few,NA,13,CASNNAGDYEQYF,TGCGCCAGCAATAACGCAGGGGACTACGAGCAGTACTTC
TRBJ2-1,TRBV10-3,many,NA,12,CAISEPAGEQFF,TGTGCCATCAGTGAGCCAGCCGGGGAGCAGTTCTTC
TRBJ1-1,TRBV2,many,TRBD1,13,CASSGQGKTEAFF,TGTGCCAGCTCGGGACAGGGGAAGACTGAAGCTTTCTTT
TRBJ2-3,TRBV7-3,NA,TRBD2,17,CASSPAGASGGTDTQYF,TGTGCCAGCAGCCCAGCAGGGGCTAGCGGGGGCACAGATACGCAGTATTTT
TRBJ2-7,TRBV3-1,few,NA,12,CASSQGLGEQYF,TGTGCCAGCAGCCAAGGCTTGGGGGAGCAGTACTTC
TRBJ1-6,TRBV7-9,many,NA,14,CASSSGGRNSPLHF,TGTGCCAGCAGCTCGGGTGGAAGGAATTCACCCCTCCACTTT
TRBJ2-2,TRBV6-2/TRBV6-3,NA,NA,13,CASSYGVSVELFF,TGTGCCAGCAGTTACGGGGTTAGCGTGGAGCTGTTTTTT
TRBJ1-6,TRBV7-6,many,NA,14,CASSSGYQDSPLHF,TGTGCCAGCAGCTCCGGATATCAGGATTCACCCCTCCACTTT
TRBJ2-1,TRBV24-1,many,NA,17,CATSDFRGESPYNEQFF,TGTGCCACCAGTGATTTTCGAGGGGAGAGTCCGTACAATGAGCAGTTCTTC
TRBJ2-3,TRBV7-2,NA,NA,14,CASSVRQSTDTQYF,TGTGCCAGCAGCGTTAGACAGTCCACAGATACGCAGTATTTT
TRBJ2-1,TRBV6-4,many,TRBD2,15,CASRDTRGAYNEQFF,TGTGCCAGCAGGGACACGCGGGGGGCCTACAATGAGCAGTTCTTC